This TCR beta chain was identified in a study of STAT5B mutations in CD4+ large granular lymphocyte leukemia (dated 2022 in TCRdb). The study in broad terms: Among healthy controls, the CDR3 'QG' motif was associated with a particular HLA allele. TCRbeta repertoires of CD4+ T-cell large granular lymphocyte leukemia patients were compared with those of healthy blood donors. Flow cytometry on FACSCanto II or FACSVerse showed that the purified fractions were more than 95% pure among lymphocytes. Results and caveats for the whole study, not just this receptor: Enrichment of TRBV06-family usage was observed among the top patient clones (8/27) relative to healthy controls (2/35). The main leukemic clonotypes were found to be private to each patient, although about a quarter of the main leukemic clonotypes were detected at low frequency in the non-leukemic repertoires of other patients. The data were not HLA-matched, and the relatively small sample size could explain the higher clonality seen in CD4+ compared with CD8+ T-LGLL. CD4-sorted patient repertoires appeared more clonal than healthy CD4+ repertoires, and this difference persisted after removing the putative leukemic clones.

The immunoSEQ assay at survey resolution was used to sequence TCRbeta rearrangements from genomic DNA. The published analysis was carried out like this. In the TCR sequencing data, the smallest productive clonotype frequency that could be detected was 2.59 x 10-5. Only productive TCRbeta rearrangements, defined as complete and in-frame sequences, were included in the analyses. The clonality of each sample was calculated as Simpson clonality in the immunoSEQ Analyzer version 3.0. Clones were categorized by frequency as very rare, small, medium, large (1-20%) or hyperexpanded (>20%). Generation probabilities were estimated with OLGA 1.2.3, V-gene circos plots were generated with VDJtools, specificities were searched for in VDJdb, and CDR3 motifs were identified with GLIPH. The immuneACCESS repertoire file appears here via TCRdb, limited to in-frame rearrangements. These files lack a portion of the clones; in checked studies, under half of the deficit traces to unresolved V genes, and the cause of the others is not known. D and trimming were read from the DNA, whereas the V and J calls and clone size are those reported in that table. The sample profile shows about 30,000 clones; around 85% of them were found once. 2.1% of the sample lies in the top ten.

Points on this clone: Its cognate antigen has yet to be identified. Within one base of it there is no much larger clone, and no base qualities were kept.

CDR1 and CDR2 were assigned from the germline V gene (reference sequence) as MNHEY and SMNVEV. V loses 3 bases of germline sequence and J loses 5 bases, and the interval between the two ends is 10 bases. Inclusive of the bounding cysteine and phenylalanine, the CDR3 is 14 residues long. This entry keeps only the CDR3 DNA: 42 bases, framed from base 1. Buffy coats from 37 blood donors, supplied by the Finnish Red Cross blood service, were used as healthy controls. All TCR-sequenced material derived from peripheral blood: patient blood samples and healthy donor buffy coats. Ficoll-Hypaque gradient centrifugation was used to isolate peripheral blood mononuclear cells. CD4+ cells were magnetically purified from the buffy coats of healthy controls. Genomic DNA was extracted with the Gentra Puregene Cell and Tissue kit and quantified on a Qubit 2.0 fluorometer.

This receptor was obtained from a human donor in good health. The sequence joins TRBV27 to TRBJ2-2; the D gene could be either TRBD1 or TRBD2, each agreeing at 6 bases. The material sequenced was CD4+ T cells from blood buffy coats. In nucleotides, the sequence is TGTGCCAGCAGTTTCCGGGGGCCGACCGGGGAGCTGTTTTTT. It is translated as CASSFRGPTGELFF.